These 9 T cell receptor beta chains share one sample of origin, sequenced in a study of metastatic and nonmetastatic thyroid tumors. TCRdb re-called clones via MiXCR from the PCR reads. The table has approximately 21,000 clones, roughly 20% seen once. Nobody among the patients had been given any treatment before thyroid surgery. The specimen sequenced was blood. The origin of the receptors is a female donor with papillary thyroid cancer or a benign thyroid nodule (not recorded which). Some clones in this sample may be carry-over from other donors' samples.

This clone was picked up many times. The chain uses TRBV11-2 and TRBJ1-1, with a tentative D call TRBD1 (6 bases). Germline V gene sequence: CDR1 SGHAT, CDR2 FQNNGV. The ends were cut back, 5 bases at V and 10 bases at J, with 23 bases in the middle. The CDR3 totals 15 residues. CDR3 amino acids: CASSQAGTTDSGAFF. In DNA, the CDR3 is TGTGCCAGCAGCCAAGCCGGGACAACCGATAGCGGAGCTTTCTTT.

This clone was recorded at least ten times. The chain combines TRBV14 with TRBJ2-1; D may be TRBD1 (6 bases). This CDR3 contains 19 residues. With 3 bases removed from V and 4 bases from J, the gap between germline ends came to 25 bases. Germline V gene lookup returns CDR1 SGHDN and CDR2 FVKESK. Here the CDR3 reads CASSHQSKSLQGSYNEQFF. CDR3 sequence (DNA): TGTGCCAGCAGCCACCAATCTAAGTCCCTACAGGGCTCGTACAATGAGCAGTTCTTC.

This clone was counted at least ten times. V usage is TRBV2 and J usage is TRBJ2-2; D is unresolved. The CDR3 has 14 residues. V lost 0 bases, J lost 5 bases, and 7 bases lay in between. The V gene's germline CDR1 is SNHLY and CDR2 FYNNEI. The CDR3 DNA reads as TGTGCCAGCAGTGAAGCTAGGGATACCGGGGAGCTGTTTTTT. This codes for CASSEARDTGELFF.

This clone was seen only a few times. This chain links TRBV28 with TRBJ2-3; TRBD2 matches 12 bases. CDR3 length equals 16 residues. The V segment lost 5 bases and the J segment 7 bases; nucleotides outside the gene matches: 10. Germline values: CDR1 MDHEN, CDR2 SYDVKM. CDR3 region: CASSRTSGRSLHTQYF. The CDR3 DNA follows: TGTGCCAGCAGTCGAACTAGCGGGAGGTCCTTACATACGCAGTATTTT.

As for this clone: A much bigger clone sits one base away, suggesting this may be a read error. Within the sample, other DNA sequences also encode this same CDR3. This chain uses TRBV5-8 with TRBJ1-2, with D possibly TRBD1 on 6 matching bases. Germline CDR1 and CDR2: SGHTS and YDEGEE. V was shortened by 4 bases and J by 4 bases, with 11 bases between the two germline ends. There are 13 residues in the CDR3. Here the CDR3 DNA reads TGTGCCAGCAGCCCGGACAGATCCTATGGCTACACCTTC. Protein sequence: CASSPDRSYGYTF.

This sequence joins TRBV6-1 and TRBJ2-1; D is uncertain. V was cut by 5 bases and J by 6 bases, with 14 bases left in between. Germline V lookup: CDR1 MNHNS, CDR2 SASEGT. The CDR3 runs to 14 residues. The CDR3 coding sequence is TGTGCCAGCAGTACTTACTACACGATCAATGAGCAGTTCTTC. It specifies CASSTYYTINEQFF.

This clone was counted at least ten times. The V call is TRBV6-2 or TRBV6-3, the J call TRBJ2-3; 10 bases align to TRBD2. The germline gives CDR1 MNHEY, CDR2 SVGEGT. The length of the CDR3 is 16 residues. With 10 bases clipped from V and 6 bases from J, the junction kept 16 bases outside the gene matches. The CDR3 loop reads CATSAGGPGRTDTQYF. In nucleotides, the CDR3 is TGTGCCACCTCAGCGGGAGGGCCGGGTAGAACGGATACGCAGTATTTT.

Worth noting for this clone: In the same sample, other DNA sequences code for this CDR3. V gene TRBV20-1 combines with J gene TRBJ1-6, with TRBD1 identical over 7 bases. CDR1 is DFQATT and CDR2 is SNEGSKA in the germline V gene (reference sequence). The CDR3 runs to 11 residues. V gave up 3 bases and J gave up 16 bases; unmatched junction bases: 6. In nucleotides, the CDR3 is TGCAGTGCTAGCAGGGGGGAGGTACTCCACTTT. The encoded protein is CSASRGEVLHF.

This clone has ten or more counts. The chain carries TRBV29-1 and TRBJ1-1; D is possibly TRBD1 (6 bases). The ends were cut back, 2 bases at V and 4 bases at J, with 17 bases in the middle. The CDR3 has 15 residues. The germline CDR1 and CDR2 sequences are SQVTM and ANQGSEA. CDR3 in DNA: TGCAGCGTTGAAATGGGGACACTGATTAGCACTGAAGCTTTCTTT. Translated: CSVEMGTLISTEAFF. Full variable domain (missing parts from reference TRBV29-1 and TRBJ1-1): SAVISQKPSRDICQRGTSLTIQCQVDSQVTMMFWYRQQPGQSLTLIATANQGSEATYESGFVIDKFPISRPNLTFSTLTVSNMSPEDSSIYLCSVEMGTLISTEAFFGQGTRLTVV.